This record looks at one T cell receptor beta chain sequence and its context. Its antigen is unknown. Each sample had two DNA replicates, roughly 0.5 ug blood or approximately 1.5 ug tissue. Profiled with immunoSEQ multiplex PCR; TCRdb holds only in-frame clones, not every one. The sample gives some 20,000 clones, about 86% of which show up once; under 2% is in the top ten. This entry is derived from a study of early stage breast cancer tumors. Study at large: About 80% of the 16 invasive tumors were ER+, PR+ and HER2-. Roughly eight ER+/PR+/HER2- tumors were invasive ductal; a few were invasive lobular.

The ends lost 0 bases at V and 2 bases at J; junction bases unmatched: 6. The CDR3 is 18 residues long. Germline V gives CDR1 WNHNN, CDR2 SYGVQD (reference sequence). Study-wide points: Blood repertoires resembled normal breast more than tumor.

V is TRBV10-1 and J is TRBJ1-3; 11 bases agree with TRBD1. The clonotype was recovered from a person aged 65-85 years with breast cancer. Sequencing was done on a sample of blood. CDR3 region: CASSESEDRGPPGNTIYF. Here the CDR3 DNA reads TGCGCCAGCAGTGAGTCTGAGGACAGGGGGCCTCCTGGAAACACCATATATTTT.